The 24 T cell receptor beta chains in this list originate from one sample, sequenced in a study of shared clonotypes between healthy human individuals. This table comes from immunoSEQ multiplex PCR, and its TCRdb copy is limited to in-frame clones, with some not included. Of roughly 660,000 clones listed, 90% are singletons. Source material: memory CD8+ T cells from PBMCs. As to subset: CD45RO+ cells pooled with CCR7-negative TemRA cells. These receptors were collected from a man between 18 and 35 years old in good health. Some clones in this sample may be carry-over from other donors' samples.

This chain uses TRBV28 with TRBJ2-3; the D is unclear. Looked up from germline, CDR1 is MDHEN and CDR2 is SYDVKM. The CDR3 extends over 16 amino acids. The V gene lost 3 bases and the J gene lost 0 bases, with 13 bases spanning the gap. In DNA, the CDR3 is TGTGCCAGCAGTTTGAGTGCAGCTACCAGCACAGATACGCAGTATTTT. Protein product: CASSLSAATSTDTQYF.

V gene TRBV13 combines with J gene TRBJ2-1; TRBD1 agrees at 9 bases. V lost 5 bases and J lost 10; bases outside the gene matches: 12. This CDR3 contains 15 residues. From germline, CDR1 is PRHDT and CDR2 FYEKMQ (reference sequence). The CDR3 reads CASSPPRTGVSEQFF. The CDR3 region has the DNA TGTGCCAGCAGCCCCCCCAGGACAGGGGTCTCCGAGCAGTTCTTC.

Comments on this clone: The junction differs from germline at one of its ends, possibly a read error. This chain joins TRBV5-6 and TRBJ2-1; D might be TRBD2 (6 bases). CDR1 and CDR2 (germline): SGHDT, YYEEEE. The length of the CDR3 is 14 residues. The CDR3 DNA reads TGTGCCAGCAGCTTGGGGGACTGGGGAAATGGGCAGTTCTTC. This translates into CASSLGDWGNGQFF.

V gene TRBV30 combines with J gene TRBJ2-1, with D hard to call. Germline CDR1 is GTSNPN and CDR2 is SVGIG (reference sequence). The CDR3 is 15 amino acids. Trimming stripped 3 bases from V and 7 bases from J, with 19 bases between. The DNA for the CDR3 is TGTGCCTGGAGCTATCTACAACCACCCCTAAATGAGCAGTTCTTC. Translated, it gives CAWSYLQPPLNEQFF.

The chain combines TRBV28 with TRBJ1-4; D is uncertain. The CDR3 totals 15 residues. Germline CDR1 and CDR2: MDHEN and SYDVKM. Trimming stripped 5 bases from V and 0 bases from J, with 10 bases between. This CDR3 reads CASSVRTATNEKLFF. The CDR3 DNA follows: TGTGCCAGCAGTGTCCGGACGGCAACTAATGAAAAACTGTTTTTT.

The chain recombines TRBV30 with TRBJ2-1; D unclear. Germline V gives CDR1 GTSNPN, CDR2 SVGIG (reference sequence). The CDR3 spans 16 residues. Trimming shortened V by 2 bases and J by 5 bases, and 19 bases separated the two germline ends. CDR3 bases: TGTGCCTGGAGTCCAAGACCGCGACTGGCAAACAATGAGCAGTTCTTC. Amino acids: CAWSPRPRLANNEQFF.

The chain has TRBV27 and TRBJ2-1, with no clear D. CDR3 size: 15 residues. Trimming left V 10 bases short and J 2 bases short, with 18 bases between. The germline V gene has CDR1 MNHEY and CDR2 SMNVEV (reference sequence). The CDR3 is CATSPLLGPYNEQFF. DNA for the CDR3: TGTGCCACGTCCCCCCTCCTCGGTCCCTACAATGAGCAGTTCTTC.

The chain carries TRBV4-1 and TRBJ2-4; TRBD1 or TRBD2 may be the D gene (6 bases each). The CDR3 sequence is 17 residues long. Looked up from germline, CDR1 is MGHRA and CDR2 is YSYEKL. V was shortened by 1 base and J by 0 bases, with 13 bases between the two germline ends. CDR3 sequence (DNA): TGCGCCAGCAGCCAAGGGTCGGGGGCCGGAGCCAAAAACATTCAGTACTTC. This gives the protein CASSQGSGAGAKNIQYF.

The J gene is TRBJ2-7, the V gene TRBV5-4, with 7 bases that match TRBD1. The J segment lost 3 bases and the V segment lost 4 bases, leaving 10 bases of the junction unmatched. Germline CDR1 and CDR2: SGHNT and YYREEE (reference sequence). The CDR3 has 15 amino acids. CDR3 bases: TGTGCCAGCAGCCCCCACTCCGGGACAGACTACGAGCAGTACTTC. The encoded protein is CASSPHSGTDYEQYF.

The V call is TRBV9, the J call TRBJ2-1; D remains ambiguous. V was clipped by 3 bases and J by 8 bases, with 18 bases between them. The CDR3 covers 15 residues. Germline values: CDR1 SGDLS, CDR2 YYNGEE. CDR3 in amino acids: CASSGRLHGQDEQFF. DNA for the CDR3: TGTGCCAGCAGCGGTAGACTGCACGGGCAGGATGAGCAGTTCTTC.

V and J are TRBV27 and TRBJ2-7; D unresolved. The V gene's germline CDR1 is MNHEY and CDR2 SMNVEV (reference sequence). The ends were cut back, 2 bases at V and 5 bases at J, with 13 bases in the middle. CDR3 length equals 14 residues. CDR3 amino acids: CASSLGRVSDEQYF. The CDR3 DNA follows: TGTGCCAGCAGTTTAGGCCGGGTTAGTGACGAGCAGTACTTC.

The chain joins TRBV27 to TRBJ2-7, with TRBD1 matching 8 bases. Per the germline V gene, CDR1 is MNHEY and CDR2 is SMNVEV (reference sequence). V gave up 5 bases and J gave up 3 bases; unmatched junction bases: 9. The CDR3 length is 15 residues. CDR3: CASSPQGAGFYEQYF. CDR3 nucleotides: TGTGCCAGCAGTCCCCAGGGGGCCGGATTCTACGAGCAGTACTTC.

The rearrangement uses TRBV30 and TRBJ1-6; D might be TRBD1 (6 bases). Trimming stripped 3 bases from V and 4 bases from J, with 10 bases between. The germline V gene encodes CDR1 GTSNPN and CDR2 SVGIG (reference sequence). The CDR3 totals 14 residues. CDR3 nucleotide sequence: TGTGCCTGGAGAAGGGACACATATAATTCACCCCTCCACTTT. Protein: CAWRRDTYNSPLHF. Full variable domain (outside the CDR3, taken from reference TRBV30 and TRBJ1-6): SQTIHQWPATLVQPVGSPLSLECTVEGTSNPNLYWYRQAAGRGLQLLFYSVGIGQISSEVPQNLSASRPQDRQFILSSKKLLLSDSGFYLCAWRRDTYNSPLHFGNGTRLTVT.

This chain links TRBV28 with TRBJ2-7; 8 nucleotides agree with TRBD1. Trimming cost V 5 bases and J 5 bases; bases outside gene matches: 8. The CDR3 contains 14 residues. CDR1 and CDR2 (germline): MDHEN, SYDVKM. CDR3 nucleotides: TGTGCCAGCAGTATAGACAGGGGTTACGACGAGCAGTACTTC. It translates to CASSIDRGYDEQYF.

V and J are TRBV4-3 and TRBJ2-3; 12 positions match TRBD2. The CDR3 length is 18 residues. V shed 0 bases, J shed 4 bases, and the junction held 8 bases outside the gene matches. From germline, CDR1 is LGHNA and CDR2 YSLEER. The DNA of the CDR3 is TGCGCCAGCAGCCAAGAACTAGCGGGAGGCGAGTACTCAGATACGCAGTATTTT. This codes for CASSQELAGGEYSDTQYF.

This clone appeared once. This chain joins TRBV4-1 and TRBJ2-1, with TRBD1 identical over 9 bases. This CDR3 spans 15 amino acids. Germline CDR1 and CDR2: MGHRA and YSYEKL. With 4 bases clipped from V and 6 bases from J, the junction kept 7 bases outside the gene matches. The CDR3 sequence: CASSPGQGDPNEQFF. The CDR3 coding sequence is TGCGCCAGCAGCCCGGGACAGGGAGACCCCAATGAGCAGTTCTTC.

This chain joins TRBV5-8 and TRBJ2-1, with 9 bases lining up with TRBD2. Losses at the gene ends were 8 bases for V and 0 bases for J; bases not matched to a gene: 6. This CDR3 is 15 amino acids long. Germline lookup yields CDR1 SGHTS and CDR2 YDEGEE. The CDR3 loop is CARLLSGSSYNEQFF. In DNA form, the CDR3 reads TGTGCCAGGCTACTTAGCGGGAGCTCCTACAATGAGCAGTTCTTC. Full variable domain (outside the CDR3, taken from reference TRBV5-8 and TRBJ2-1): EAGVTQSPTHLIKTRGQQATLRCSPISGHTSVYWYQQALGLGLQFLLWYDEGEERNRGNFPPRFSGRQFPNYSSELNVNALELEDSALYLCARLLSGSSYNEQFFGPGTRLTVL.

The rearrangement links TRBV28 to TRBJ2-1; possibly TRBD2 for D (5 bases). CDR3 length: 14 residues. Trimming cost V 3 bases and J 0 bases, with 6 bases left between them. CDR1 and CDR2 from the germline V gene are MDHEN and SYDVKM. CDR3 in amino acids: CASSLEDSYNEQFF. DNA for the CDR3: TGTGCCAGCAGTTTGGAGGACTCCTACAATGAGCAGTTCTTC. The variable domain in full, completed from reference TRBV28 and TRBJ2-1, reads DVKVTQSSRYLVKRTGEKVFLECVQDMDHENMFWYRQDPGLGLRLIYFSYDVKMKEKGDIPEGYSVSREKKERFSLILESASTNQTSMYLCASSLEDSYNEQFFGPGTRLTVL.

This rearrangement joins TRBV5-1 to TRBJ2-6; 11 bases line up with TRBD1. Germline-derived CDR1 and CDR2 are SGHRS and YFSETQ. The CDR3 is 18 amino acids. V trimming: 3 bases; J trimming: 0 bases; junction bases outside the gene matches: 5. The CDR3 loop is CASSSSGTGGSGANVLTF. The CDR3 DNA reads TGCGCCAGCAGCTCGTCCGGGACAGGGGGCTCTGGGGCCAACGTCCTGACTTTC.

J is TRBJ1-4 and V is TRBV27; possible D gene TRBD1, 5 bases. Trimming took 6 bases from V and 5 from J, leaving 19 bases between them. The CDR3 is made up of 16 amino acids. The germline V gene has CDR1 MNHEY and CDR2 SMNVEV (reference sequence). CDR3 residues: CASSLVTGTANEKLFF. The CDR3 coding sequence is TGTGCCAGCAGCCTTGTAACCGGGACTGCCAATGAAAAACTGTTTTTT. The entire variable domain, with the rest obtained from reference TRBV27 and TRBJ1-4, is as follows: EAQVTQNPRYLITVTGKKLTVTCSQNMNHEYMSWYRQDPGLGLRQIYYSMNVEVTDKGDVPEGYKVSRKEKRNFPLILESPSPNQTSLYFCASSLVTGTANEKLFFGSGTQLSVL.

V is TRBV5-4 and J is TRBJ2-5, with a weak D call TRBD2 (6 bases). The DNA end is more similar to TRBJ2-7, so the J call may be wrong. This CDR3 spans 14 amino acids. Germline CDR1 and CDR2: SGHNT and YYREEE (reference sequence). This chain's CDR3 is CASSWGGPSHEQYF. Here the CDR3 DNA reads TGTGCCAGCAGCTGGGGAGGACCCTCTCACGAGCAGTACTTC.

This clone was picked up one time. The chain uses TRBV5-1 and TRBJ2-7, with 11 positions matching TRBD2. The CDR3 is 15 residues long. V dropped 4 bases and J dropped 7; count of bases not matched to a gene: 10. CDR1 is SGHRS and CDR2 is YFSETQ in the germline V gene. The CDR3 is CASSVPSGRWEEQYF. In DNA, the CDR3 is TGCGCCAGCAGCGTACCTAGCGGGAGGTGGGAAGAGCAGTACTTC. Variable domain in full (rest from reference TRBV5-1 and TRBJ2-7): KAGVTQTPRYLIKTRGQQVTLSCSPISGHRSVSWYQQTPGQGLQFLFEYFSETQRNKGNFPGRFSGRQFSNSRSEMNVSTLELGDSALYLCASSVPSGRWEEQYFGPGTRLTVT.

The rearrangement links TRBV5-1 to TRBJ1-1, with 8 bases aligning to TRBD1. V lost 3 bases to trimming and J lost 7 bases; unmatched junction nucleotides: 11. CDR1 and CDR2 from the germline V gene are SGHRS and YFSETQ. This CDR3 comprises 15 residues. This chain's CDR3 is CASSWGRTGKGEAFF. The CDR3 nucleotides are TGCGCCAGCAGCTGGGGCCGGACAGGGAAAGGTGAAGCTTTCTTT.

This clone was counted a single time. The V call is TRBV19, the J call TRBJ2-2; the D is unclear. CDR1 is LNHDA and CDR2 is SQIVND in the germline V gene (reference sequence). The length of the CDR3 is 12 residues. Trimming shortened V by 7 bases and J by 7 bases, and 10 bases separated the two germline ends. This CDR3 is CASISWGGELFF. CDR3 nucleotides: TGTGCCAGTATCTCATGGGGCGGGGAGCTGTTTTTT.